This T cell receptor (beta chain) appears in the sequencing data of a study of cytomegalovirus exposure and HLA in healthy donors. Study observations and caveats: The authors later linked a missense DCLRE1C variant to TCR beta V- and J-gene trimming.

It was with 60 Vbeta and 13 Jbeta primers that the PCR ran. Clones were read by immunoSEQ multiplex PCR, and TCRdb kept only the in-frame ones, dropping some. This table has 150,000 to 200,000 clones, approximately 86% appearing once. A word on this clone: Its antigen is undetermined.

V trimming: 3 bases; J trimming: 7 bases; junction bases outside the gene matches: 12. This CDR3 region has 15 residues. CDR1 is SGHNT and CDR2 is YYREEE in the germline V gene (reference sequence). V gene TRBV5-4 combines with J gene TRBJ2-7; 8 bases are shared with TRBD1. Sequencing was carried out using PBMCs. This receptor was obtained from a woman between 18 and 29 years old in good health and CMV-seronegative. The CDR3 loop is CASSSARDRPREQYF. CDR3 bases: TGTGCCAGCAGCTCCGCCCGGGACAGGCCGCGGGAGCAGTACTTC.